The 20 T cell receptor beta chains in this list originate from one sample, sequenced in a study of T cell repertoires in cytomegalovirus infection. Their specific antigens are unknown. TCRdb called the reads again in MiXCR, with one record for every CDR3 protein. Among about 920,000 distinct CDR3 sequences, 31% were seen once, and the ten largest hold more than 12%. The specimen was cultured CD8+ T cells from PBMCs, collected from culture after CMV antigen stimulation. The source of these receptors is a human donor in good health (CMV status not recorded). Some clones in this sample may be carry-over from other donors' samples.

In DNA, the CDR3 is TGTGCCAGCCGCGGTCCGAGGGACAGGGGTTTGGGGGGCTACACCTTC. Amino acids: CASRGPRDRGLGGYTF. The V call is TRBV11-2, the J call TRBJ1-2, with TRBD1 matching 10 bases. The V gene's germline CDR1 is SGHAT and CDR2 FQNNGV. The junction had 17 bases not matched to a gene; V was cut back by 8 bases and J by 8 bases. The length of the CDR3 is 16 residues.

The chain has TRBV9 and TRBJ2-3, with D perhaps assigned TRBD1 or TRBD2 (5 bases each). V lost 6 bases and J 2 bases, leaving 16 bases between the germline ends. The CDR3 has 15 residues. Germline CDR1 SGDLS, CDR2 YYNGEE. The CDR3 DNA follows: TGTGCCAGCACCGGGAAGGGACCGACCACAGATACGCAGTATTTT. This sequence encodes CASTGKGPTTDTQYF.

This clonotype was observed a handful of times. The chain links TRBV5-4 to TRBJ2-3, with 9 bases matching TRBD2. The germline CDR1 and CDR2 sequences are SGHNT and YYREEE (reference sequence). This CDR3 has 16 residues. After removal of 3 bases from V and 5 bases from J, the junction contained 10 bases not matched to a gene. The DNA for the CDR3 is TGTGCCAGCAGCTACCGTGGCGGGGGGGCGGGAGATACGCAGTATTTT. It yields the protein CASSYRGGGAGDTQYF.

This chain joins TRBV27 and TRBJ2-1; a possible D gene is TRBD1 (5 bases). The V gene lost 6 bases and the J gene lost 0 bases, with 9 bases spanning the gap. CDR1 is MNHEY and CDR2 is SMNVEV in the germline V gene (reference sequence). The CDR3 sequence is 14 residues long. Here the CDR3 reads CASSRTSSYNEQFF. The CDR3 DNA sequence: TGTGCCAGCAGCCGGACAAGCTCCTACAATGAGCAGTTCTTC.

V is TRBV6-5 and J is TRBJ2-7; possible D gene TRBD2, 5 bases. Per the germline V gene, CDR1 is MNHEY and CDR2 is SVGAGI. The CDR3 runs to 14 residues. Trimming stripped 0 bases from V and 3 bases from J, with 9 bases between. The DNA of the CDR3 is TGTGCCAGCAGTTACTCGAGGGATTTCTACGAGCAGTACGTC. This sequence encodes CASSYSRDFYEQYV.

CDR3 in amino acids: CASSSVAGREQFF. CDR3 nucleotide sequence: TGTGCCAGCAGTTCGGTGGCCGGGAGGGAGCAGTTCTTC. The chain combines TRBV6-6 with TRBJ2-1; TRBD2 agrees at 7 bases. The germline CDR1 and CDR2 sequences are MNHNY and SVGAGI (reference sequence). With 4 bases clipped from V and 10 bases from J, the junction kept 7 bases outside the gene matches. The CDR3 sequence is 13 residues long.

In its sample, this clonotype was seen a few times. The V call is TRBV5-1, the J call TRBJ1-2; no definite D call. The CDR3 has 12 amino acids. The germline gives CDR1 SGHRS, CDR2 YFSETQ. Trimming removed 0 bases at V and 13 bases at J, with 13 bases between. The CDR3 coding sequence is TGCGCCAGCAGCTTGGGCGGTCACGGGTGCACCTTC. This sequence encodes CASSLGGHGCTF.

The chain's CDR3 is CASSNGQFSGAYEQYF. Written as DNA, the CDR3 is TGCGCCAGCAGCAATGGACAGTTTTCGGGGGCCTACGAGCAGTACTTC. This chain uses TRBV5-1 with TRBJ2-7; TRBD1 or TRBD2 may be the D gene (6 bases each). Deletions cut 4 bases from V and 2 bases from J, with 19 bases between. Per the germline V gene, CDR1 is SGHRS and CDR2 is YFSETQ. This CDR3 spans 16 amino acids.

J is TRBJ1-2 and V is TRBV2; perhaps TRBD1 as D (5 bases). Germline CDR1 is SNHLY and CDR2 is FYNNEI. This CDR3 spans 17 amino acids. Trimming shortened V by 2 bases and J by 0 bases, and 16 bases separated the two germline ends. CDR3 sequence (DNA): TGTGCCAGCAGTGAACCCTTGCCAGGGCCGGCTAACTATGGCTACACCTTC. Translating it yields CASSEPLPGPANYGYTF.

This clonotype occurred a few times. This chain links TRBV6-5 with TRBJ2-7; D uncertain. The CDR3 totals 13 residues. Germline V CDR1 and CDR2: MNHEY, SVGAGI. V lost 2 bases and J 3 bases, leaving 8 bases between the germline ends. The CDR3 nucleotides read TGTGCCAGCAGTTACGCCCTTCTCTACGAGCAGTACTTC. Its translation is CASSYALLYEQYF.

A remark on this clonotype: This may arise from a read error, as a much more abundant clone is one base away. As the CDR3 is not closed by the conserved phenylalanine or tryptophan, this likely results from a read error. J is TRBJ2-1 and V is TRBV24-1; 14 bases map to TRBD2. The junction had 3 bases not matched to a gene; V was cut back by 11 bases and J by 7 bases. This CDR3 spans 13 amino acids. The V gene's germline CDR1 is KGHDR and CDR2 SFDVKD. DNA of the CDR3: TGTGCCAGCGGGACTAGCGGGGGTAATGAGCAGTTCCTC. Translating gives CASGTSGGNEQFL.

The chain has TRBV7-2 and TRBJ1-1; D gene uncertain. This CDR3 is built from 15 residues. CDR1 SGHTA and CDR2 FQGNSA come from the germline V gene. Between the trimmed V and J ends, which lost 5 bases and 1 base, there was a span of 14 bases. The CDR3 DNA reads as TGTGCCAGCAGCCCCCGACGGAGCCAGAACACTGAAGCTTTCTTT. It codes for CASSPRRSQNTEAFF. Supplemented by reference TRBV7-2 and TRBJ1-1, the full variable domain reads GAGVSQSPSNKVTEKGKDVELRCDPISGHTALYWYRQSLGQGLEFLIYFQGNSAPDKSGLPSDRFSAERTGGSVSTLTIQRTQQEDSAVYLCASSPRRSQNTEAFFGQGTRLTVV.

The gene calls are TRBV6-6 and TRBJ1-2; D is ambiguous. The CDR3 totals 11 residues. Germline V gene lookup returns CDR1 MNHNY and CDR2 SVGAGI (reference sequence). Trimming shortened V by 11 bases and J by 1 base, and 8 bases separated the two germline ends. The CDR3 here is CAGLSNYGYTF. The CDR3 bases are TGTGCCGGCCTGAGTAACTATGGCTACACCTTC.

This clonotype was picked up a small number of times. The chain couples TRBV12-3 or TRBV12-4 to TRBJ1-2; maybe TRBD1 (5 bases). V gave up 6 bases and J gave up 6 bases, with 11 bases separating them. This CDR3 region has 12 residues. CDR3 coding DNA: TGTGCCAGCAGCCAGGGAACGGATGGCTACACCTTC. It specifies CASSQGTDGYTF.

Ten or more counts support this clonotype. The CDR3 loop reads CASSFLPGQGTHNEQFF. In nucleotides, the CDR3 is TGTGCCAGCAGTTTTCTGCCGGGACAGGGGACCCACAATGAGCAGTTCTTC. This rearrangement joins TRBV7-2 to TRBJ2-1; 10 bases line up with TRBD1. The V segment lost 6 bases and the J segment 5 bases; nucleotides outside the gene matches: 13. CDR1 is SGHTA, CDR2 FQGNSA, per germline. The CDR3 is 17 amino acids.

The V gene is TRBV19, the J gene TRBJ2-1, with D tentatively TRBD1 (5 bases). The CDR3 spans 15 residues. Trimming cost V 7 bases and J 0 bases, with 13 bases left between them. Germline V gives CDR1 LNHDA, CDR2 SQIVND (reference sequence). The CDR3 region is CASTPGHPSYNEQFF. The CDR3, as DNA: TGTGCCAGTACCCCCGGACACCCCTCCTACAATGAGCAGTTCTTC.

The chain is built from TRBV10-3 and TRBJ1-6; 9 bases map to TRBD1. This CDR3 region has 15 residues. The germline V gene encodes CDR1 ENHRY and CDR2 SYGVKD. V lost 6 bases, J lost 6 bases, and 6 bases stayed unmatched. The CDR3 nucleotides are TGTGCCATCAGCGGACAGGGGTCGGGTAATTCACCCCTCCACTTT. Translating gives CAISGQGSGNSPLHF.

This clonotype was counted at least ten times. This chain links TRBV7-2 with TRBJ2-3, with TRBD1 as a possible D gene (6 bases). The CDR3 has 15 amino acids. V lost 5 bases, J lost 3 bases, and 15 bases lay in between. The germline CDR1 and CDR2 sequences are SGHTA and FQGNSA. The CDR3 DNA sequence: TGTGCCAGCAGCACACCAGGGGTATGGACAGATACGCAGTATTTT. Its translation: CASSTPGVWTDTQYF.

This clonotype has just a few counts. The chain recombines TRBV6-5 with TRBJ1-2; 7 nucleotides line up with TRBD1. The CDR3 consists of 16 residues. Germline CDR1 MNHEY, CDR2 SVGAGI. Trimming cost V 0 bases and J 8 bases; bases outside gene matches: 12. CDR3 nucleotides: TGTGCCAGCAGTTACTCGAGAACCGGGACAGCGGAGGGCTACACCTTC. Translated, it gives CASSYSRTGTAEGYTF.

This clonotype was observed a few times. The rearrangement links TRBV7-2 to TRBJ1-1, with TRBD1 matching over 9 bases. The CDR3 has 15 amino acids. The V and J ends lost 5 bases and 0 bases, in that order; junction bases with no gene match: 4. Per the germline V gene, CDR1 is SGHTA and CDR2 is FQGNSA. CDR3 residues: CASSIRTGVNTEAFF. The CDR3 DNA is TGTGCCAGCAGCATCCGGACAGGGGTGAACACTGAAGCTTTCTTT.